The 30 T cell receptor beta chains reported below all come from one sample, sequenced in a study of memory CD4+ T cells and cytomegalovirus serostatus. Profiling relied on immunoSEQ multiplex PCR, and the TCRdb table lists in-frame clones only, not all of them. Seen here are under 55,000 clones, roughly four fifths observed once, and the top ten hold about 1.5%. Single viable CD3+CD4+CD8-CD45RO+ cells were sorted as the memory CD4+ T cells. The sequenced sample was memory CD4+ T cells from blood. These receptors were collected from an adult in good health and CMV-seronegative.

The chain links TRBV6-1 to TRBJ2-3; D possibly uses TRBD1 or TRBD2 (5 bases each). V shed 5 bases and J shed 0 bases, with 9 bases lying between them. The CDR3 contains 14 residues. Germline CDR1 reads MNHNS; CDR2 reads SASEGT. CDR3 bases: TGTGCCAGCAGTCTTGGGGACAGCACAGATACGCAGTATTTT. This codes for CASSLGDSTDTQYF.

The rearrangement links TRBV18 to TRBJ1-5; D is perhaps TRBD1 (5 bases). Germline V lookup: CDR1 KGHSH, CDR2 LQKENI. Trimming shortened V by 6 bases and J by 6 bases, and 18 bases separated the two germline ends. This CDR3 region has 15 residues. The CDR3 region has the DNA TGTGCCAGCTCCAACGACAGAGGCAGCGGTCAGCCCCAGCATTTT. It codes for CASSNDRGSGQPQHF.

J is TRBJ2-7 and V is TRBV5-1; perhaps TRBD2 as D (5 bases). The CDR3 runs 15 residues. The V gene's germline CDR1 is SGHRS and CDR2 YFSETQ. The germline V and J ends were trimmed by 5 bases and 3 bases, with 18 bases remaining between them. CDR3 in amino acids: CASRLYQAAHYEQYF. DNA of the CDR3: TGCGCCAGCAGACTCTACCAAGCGGCCCACTACGAGCAGTACTTC.

The V and J genes are TRBV11-2 and TRBJ1-1; D gene uncertain. CDR3 length: 16 residues. From germline, CDR1 is SGHAT and CDR2 FQNNGV. V was clipped by 1 base and J by 2 bases, with 14 bases between them. The CDR3 loop is CASSLGHTNINTEAFF. Written as DNA, the CDR3 is TGTGCCAGCAGCTTAGGGCACACCAACATTAACACTGAAGCTTTCTTT. Full variable domain (missing parts from reference TRBV11-2 and TRBJ1-1): EAGVAQSPRYKIIEKRQSVAFWCNPISGHATLYWYQQILGQGPKLLIQFQNNGVVDDSQLPKDRFSAERLKGVDSTLKIQPAKLEDSAVYLCASSLGHTNINTEAFFGQGTRLTVV.

The rearrangement links TRBV27 to TRBJ2-1; 10 nucleotides agree with TRBD2. The germline V gene has CDR1 MNHEY and CDR2 SMNVEV (reference sequence). This CDR3 has 14 amino acids. With V trimmed by 6 bases and J by 5 bases, 4 bases remained unmatched. The CDR3 region has the DNA TGTGCCAGCAGCTCTAGCGGGGGTCACAATGAGCAGTTCTTC. Protein: CASSSSGGHNEQFF.

V is TRBV4-3 and J is TRBJ2-5, with 10 bases fitting TRBD2. Germline V gene lookup returns CDR1 LGHNA and CDR2 YSLEER. V shed 0 bases and J 1 base; nucleotides not matched to a gene: 11. This CDR3 has 19 residues. DNA for the CDR3: TGCGCCAGCAGCCAAGACTTGCCTAGCGGGAGTTTCCCCCAAGAGACCCAGTACTTC. Translation: CASSQDLPSGSFPQETQYF.

The chain links TRBV9 to TRBJ1-2; no definite D call. V was cut by 0 bases and J by 0 bases, with 9 bases left in between. There are 15 residues in the CDR3. Germline CDR1 is SGDLS and CDR2 is YYNGEE. CDR3 sequence (DNA): TGTGCCAGCAGCGTAGGCGGCTCGACTAACTATGGCTACACCTTC. This sequence encodes CASSVGGSTNYGYTF. Filled out from reference TRBV9 and TRBJ1-2, the complete variable domain reads DSGVTQTPKHLITATGQRVTLRCSPRSGDLSVYWYQQSLDQGLQFLIQYYNGEERAKGNILERFSAQQFPDLHSELNLSSLELGDSALYFCASSVGGSTNYGYTFGSGTRLTVV.

This rearrangement joins TRBV28 to TRBJ2-2; TRBD2 aligns across 11 bases. The V and J ends lost 4 bases and 1 base, in that order; junction bases with no gene match: 2. CDR1 is MDHEN and CDR2 is SYDVKM in the germline V gene. CDR3 size: 16 residues. In DNA, the CDR3 is TGTGCCAGCAGTTGGGGGACTAGCGGGAACACCGGGGAGCTGTTTTTT. Translation gives CASSWGTSGNTGELFF.

The chain carries TRBV11-2 and TRBJ2-1; D is possibly TRBD2 (6 bases). V dropped 5 bases and J dropped 8 bases, with 13 bases sitting between them. The CDR3 is made up of 13 amino acids. Germline loops: CDR1 SGHAT, CDR2 FQNNGV. CDR3: CASSTTLAYEQFF. CDR3 nucleotides: TGTGCCAGCAGCACAACCCTAGCGTATGAGCAGTTCTTC.

The chain is built from TRBV6-1 and TRBJ1-5; TRBD1 agrees at 9 bases. CDR1 and CDR2 from the germline V gene are MNHNS and SASEGT. The CDR3 runs 14 residues. V shed 6 bases and J 4 bases; nucleotides not matched to a gene: 4. In DNA form, the CDR3 reads TGTGCCAGCAGAGAGACAGGGGGGAATCAGCCCCAGCATTTT. The encoded protein is CASRETGGNQPQHF.

The chain joins TRBV18 to TRBJ1-5; TRBD1 aligns across 8 bases. This CDR3 is built from 16 residues. J was trimmed by 2 bases and V by 2 bases; bases with no gene match: 5. From germline, CDR1 is KGHSH and CDR2 LQKENI. This CDR3 reads CASSPTTGGGNQPQHF. CDR3 bases: TGTGCCAGCTCACCAACCACAGGGGGTGGCAATCAGCCCCAGCATTTT.

This chain links TRBV27 with TRBJ1-2; 7 positions match TRBD1. CDR1 is MNHEY, CDR2 SMNVEV, per germline (reference sequence). The trim removed 4 bases at V and 5 bases at J, leaving 7 bases unmatched. The CDR3 runs to 14 residues. CDR3 amino acids: CASSSGTASYGYTF. CDR3 bases: TGTGCCAGCAGTTCCGGGACAGCATCATATGGCTACACCTTC.

This chain joins TRBV28 and TRBJ2-3, with 8 nucleotides matching TRBD2. Germline V lookup: CDR1 MDHEN, CDR2 SYDVKM. The CDR3 runs 14 residues. J lost 6 bases, V lost 6 bases, and 8 bases had no gene match. CDR3 DNA sequence: TGTGCCAGCAGAGATAGCGGGGCTAAGGATACGCAGTATTTT. It specifies CASRDSGAKDTQYF.

The chain links TRBV5-1 to TRBJ2-3; D perhaps matches TRBD1 (6 bases). The CDR3 has 13 residues. V was clipped by 4 bases and J by 5 bases, with 11 bases between them. CDR1 and CDR2 from the germline V gene are SGHRS and YFSETQ. CDR3 amino acids: CASSPNRVDTQYF. In DNA, the CDR3 is TGCGCCAGCAGCCCGAACAGGGTAGATACGCAGTATTTT.

The chain combines TRBV9 with TRBJ1-1; D unclear. Per the germline V gene, CDR1 is SGDLS and CDR2 is YYNGEE. The CDR3 contains 16 residues. The V end was cut by 3 bases, the J end by 5 bases, with 20 bases between. The CDR3 region is CASSARPAGPGTEAFF. The CDR3 nucleotides read TGTGCCAGCAGCGCCCGTCCGGCGGGCCCTGGGACTGAAGCTTTCTTT.

This clone was counted a single time. The chain employs TRBV5-1 and TRBJ1-1, with D unclear. V lost 0 bases, J lost 0 bases, and 9 bases lay in between. The germline V gene encodes CDR1 SGHRS and CDR2 YFSETQ. The CDR3 consists of 15 residues. CDR3 nucleotide sequence: TGCGCCAGCAGCTTGGGGGGAGGGATGAACACTGAAGCTTTCTTT. It codes for CASSLGGGMNTEAFF.

The V call is TRBV9, the J call TRBJ2-1; D tentatively reads TRBD1 or TRBD2 (5 bases each). Germline V gives CDR1 SGDLS, CDR2 YYNGEE. Deletions cut 0 bases from V and 2 bases from J, with 21 bases between. The CDR3 is made up of 19 amino acids. The CDR3 loop reads CASSVDFGALRSAYNEQFF. CDR3 coding DNA: TGTGCCAGCAGCGTAGATTTCGGGGCTTTGCGATCAGCCTACAATGAGCAGTTCTTC. The whole variable domain, filled in from reference TRBV9 and TRBJ2-1, reads DSGVTQTPKHLITATGQRVTLRCSPRSGDLSVYWYQQSLDQGLQFLIQYYNGEERAKGNILERFSAQQFPDLHSELNLSSLELGDSALYFCASSVDFGALRSAYNEQFFGPGTRLTVL.

The CDR3 DNA is TGTGCCAGCAGTAGGACGGGCCAGGGGGGGTACGGCACTGAAGCTTTCTTT. It specifies CASSRTGQGGYGTEAFF. The V call is TRBV27, the J call TRBJ1-1; 7 bases match TRBD1. Germline V gene sequence: CDR1 MNHEY, CDR2 SMNVEV (reference sequence). With V trimmed by 5 bases and J by 4 bases, 16 bases remained unmatched. CDR3 size: 17 residues.

The rearrangement links TRBV11-1 to TRBJ2-5; D may be TRBD1 (5 bases). From germline, CDR1 is SGHAT and CDR2 FQDESV (reference sequence). Trimming cost V 3 bases and J 7 bases, with 6 bases left between them. This CDR3 has 11 amino acids. CDR3 sequence: CASSFQGTQYF. The DNA for the CDR3 is TGTGCCAGCAGCTTCCAGGGGACCCAGTACTTC.

This rearrangement joins TRBV28 to TRBJ2-7; perhaps D is TRBD1 or TRBD2 (6 bases each). Germline-derived CDR1 and CDR2 are MDHEN and SYDVKM. The CDR3 extends over 15 amino acids. V lost 3 bases, J lost 6 bases, and 18 bases lay in between. The CDR3 DNA follows: TGTGCCAGCAGTTTGAGGGGGGTGACCAATACCGAGCAGTACTTC. It is translated as CASSLRGVTNTEQYF.

This clone was observed once. The V call is TRBV6-5, the J call TRBJ1-4; D is perhaps TRBD1 (5 bases). The CDR3 is 15 residues long. V lost 5 bases and J lost 0, with 10 bases in between. Germline-derived CDR1 and CDR2 are MNHEY and SVGAGI. CDR3 sequence reads: CASSRDRTTNEKLFF. Written as DNA, the CDR3 is TGTGCCAGCAGTAGAGACAGAACAACTAATGAAAAACTGTTTTTT.

The V and J genes are TRBV18 and TRBJ1-4, with unresolved D. V was cut by 3 bases and J by 5 bases, with 7 bases left in between. This CDR3 comprises 13 residues. CDR1 and CDR2 (germline): KGHSH, LQKENI. CDR3 amino acids: CASSPSRNEKLFF. The CDR3 DNA sequence: TGTGCCAGCTCACCGAGTAGGAATGAAAAACTGTTTTTT.

In its sample, this clone was seen a few times. The chain joins TRBV19 to TRBJ2-1; D is unclear. The length of the CDR3 is 13 residues. Germline V gene sequence: CDR1 LNHDA, CDR2 SQIVND (reference sequence). V was trimmed by 3 bases and J by 9 bases, leaving 12 bases between them. The CDR3 region has the DNA TGTGCCAGTAGTATGAACGGCGTAAGTGAGCAGTTCTTC. Protein sequence: CASSMNGVSEQFF. Supplemented by reference TRBV19 and TRBJ2-1, the full variable domain reads DGGITQSPKYLFRKEGQNVTLSCEQNLNHDAMYWYRQDPGQGLRLIYYSQIVNDFQKGDIAEGYSVSREKKESFPLTVTSAQKNPTAFYLCASSMNGVSEQFFGPGTRLTVL.

This clone is a singleton in its sample. The chain links TRBV4-3 to TRBJ1-3, with a tentative D call TRBD1 (5 bases). V dropped 0 bases and J dropped 4 bases, with 10 bases sitting between them. The CDR3 contains 15 residues. Germline V lookup: CDR1 LGHNA, CDR2 YSLEER. CDR3 sequence (DNA): TGCGCCAGCAGCCAAGAAGAGGGGAAGGGAAACACCATATATTTT. Protein sequence: CASSQEEGKGNTIYF.

The CDR3 DNA is TGTGCCAGCAGCTCCAGGGGATTCTATGGCTACACCTTC. This encodes CASSSRGFYGYTF. The V gene is TRBV9, the J gene TRBJ1-2; weak D call: TRBD1 (6 bases). Per the germline V gene, CDR1 is SGDLS and CDR2 is YYNGEE. CDR3 size: 13 residues. Trimming cost V 4 bases and J 4 bases, with 11 bases left between them.

In the case of this clone: Other DNA sequences in the sample encode the same CDR3. The chain couples TRBV18 to TRBJ1-5; D gene ambiguous. Germline V gene lookup returns CDR1 KGHSH and CDR2 LQKENI. Between the trimmed V and J ends, which lost 2 bases and 0 bases, there was a span of 8 bases. The CDR3 runs to 15 residues. CDR3 in amino acids: CASSPGVNSNQPQHF. CDR3 bases: TGTGCCAGCTCACCAGGGGTCAATAGCAATCAGCCCCAGCATTTT.

The chain links TRBV19 to TRBJ1-1; possible D gene TRBD1, 5 bases. Germline V gene lookup returns CDR1 LNHDA and CDR2 SQIVND (reference sequence). V lost 3 bases and J 11 bases, leaving 10 bases between the germline ends. The CDR3 spans 11 residues. The DNA of the CDR3 is TGTGCCAGTAGTATGGGAGGGGAGGCTTTCTTT. Its translation is CASSMGGEAFF.

V is TRBV4-2 and J is TRBJ1-6; D is unclear. This CDR3 region has 14 residues. The V end lost 0 bases, the J end lost 9 bases, and 9 bases lay between the germline ends. Germline CDR1 reads LGHNA; CDR2 reads YNFKEQ. For the CDR3, the DNA is TGTGCCAGCAGCCAAGAAAGGTGGGGTTCACCCCTCCACTTT. Translation: CASSQERWGSPLHF.

V is TRBV2 and J is TRBJ2-7, with D unclear. Germline V gene lookup returns CDR1 SNHLY and CDR2 FYNNEI. Between the trimmed V and J ends, which lost 5 bases and 12 bases, there was a span of 14 bases. CDR3 length: 11 residues. CDR3 DNA: TGTGCCAGCAGTCTAATCGAGAACAGGTACTTC. Its protein product is CASSLIENRYF.

The chain combines TRBV7-9 with TRBJ1-4; D is uncertain. The CDR3 is made up of 13 amino acids. CDR1 is SEHNR, CDR2 FQNEAQ, per germline (reference sequence). The V and J ends lost 4 bases and 10 bases respectively, with 13 bases between them. The DNA of the CDR3 is TGTGCCAGCAGCTCGGACGTTCGTGGAAAACTGTTTTTT. Protein: CASSSDVRGKLFF. Looking up the rest from reference TRBV7-9 and TRBJ1-4 gives the full variable domain: DTGVSQNPRHKITKRGQNVTFRCDPISEHNRLYWYRQTLGQGPEFLTYFQNEAQLEKSRLLSDRFSAERPKGSFSTLEIQRTEQGDSAMYLCASSSDVRGKLFFGSGTQLSVL.